Listed below are T cell receptor beta chains from one sample, sequenced in a study of T cell responses to AZD1222 COVID-19 vaccine. Produced via immunoSEQ multiplex PCR; TCRdb's table is partial and in-frame only. The sample has about 100,000 clones, 88% seen once. Sequenced material: peripheral blood, taken on day 0 of AZD1222 vaccination. The source is an adult in good health. CDR3s include the opening cysteine and the closing phenylalanine or tryptophan. Fields, in order: D gene, J gene, clone size, V gene, CDR3 protein, CDR3 DNA. The D gene is left open where the match is weak. Clone size is shown for a subset of rows, as once, few, many or a class of expanded clone.

>NA|TRBJ2-2|once|TRBV9
CASSVFRDTGELFF
TGTGCCAGCAGCGTATTTCGGGACACCGGGGAGCTGTTTTTT
>TRBD2|TRBJ2-1|NA|TRBV5-1
CASTSSSGSYNEQFF
TGCGCCAGCACGTCGTCTAGCGGTTCCTACAATGAGCAGTTCTTC
>TRBD2|TRBJ2-1|NA|TRBV5-1
CASSPGGTNSYNEQFF
TGCGCCAGCAGCCCGGGTGGGACTAACTCCTACAATGAGCAGTTCTTC
>NA|TRBJ2-1|once|TRBV6-5
CASQGEVYNEQFF
TGTGCCAGCCAGGGGGAGGTCTACAATGAGCAGTTCTTC
>NA|TRBJ2-7|once|TRBV19
CASSNPPQTVPYEQYF
TGTGCCAGTAGTAATCCTCCGCAGACGGTGCCCTACGAGCAGTACTTC
>NA|TRBJ2-5|NA|TRBV27
CASSQGPVYTQYF
TGTGCCAGCAGCCAGGGACCTGTTTATACCCAGTACTTC
>TRBD1|TRBJ1-3|NA|TRBV6-6
CASSPYENRGTGNTIYF
TGTGCCAGCAGTCCTTACGAGAACAGGGGGACCGGAAACACCATATATTTT
>TRBD2|TRBJ2-7|NA|TRBV28
CASREGGRDYEQYF
TGTGCCAGTCGAGAGGGTGGGAGGGACTACGAGCAGTACTTC
>NA|TRBJ2-4|NA|TRBV9
CASSVEAGLTNIQYF
TGTGCCAGCAGCGTAGAGGCAGGACTCACAAACATTCAGTACTTC
>NA|TRBJ1-1|NA|TRBV19
CASTLNWGEGTEAFF
TGTGCCAGTACCCTAAATTGGGGGGAGGGCACTGAAGCTTTCTTT
>NA|TRBJ1-1|NA|TRBV5-1
CASSLQRNTEAFF
TGCGCCAGCAGCCTACAGAGGAACACTGAAGCTTTCTTT
>NA|TRBJ1-1|NA|TRBV18
CASSPPDRLGTEAFF
TGTGCCAGCTCACCACCGGATCGTTTGGGCACTGAAGCTTTCTTT
>NA|TRBJ2-1|once|TRBV9
CASSLPGTTTYNEQFF
TGTGCCAGCAGCTTGCCCGGGACGACCACTTACAATGAGCAGTTCTTC
>TRBD1|TRBJ2-2|NA|TRBV7-3
CASSLEGAVAGELFF
TGTGCCAGCAGCTTAGAGGGGGCGGTCGCCGGGGAGCTGTTTTTT
>NA|TRBJ1-1|NA|TRBV4-1
CASSQTGSTEAFF
TGCGCCAGCAGCCAAACAGGGAGCACTGAAGCTTTCTTT
>TRBD1|TRBJ1-2|NA|TRBV5-1
CASSEEAGQGYGYTF
TGCGCCAGCAGCGAGGAAGCGGGACAGGGCTATGGCTACACCTTC
>NA|TRBJ2-7|few|TRBV15
CATSRGPEKGAYEQYF
TGTGCCACCAGCAGGGGGCCTGAGAAGGGGGCCTACGAGCAGTACTTC
>TRBD1|TRBJ1-5|NA|TRBV25-1
CASSGTGDQPQHF
TGTGCCAGCAGTGGGACAGGGGACCAGCCCCAGCATTTT
>NA|TRBJ2-7|NA|TRBV19
CASSNTAGAHEQYF
TGTGCCAGTAGCAACACAGCCGGGGCCCACGAGCAGTACTTC
>NA|TRBJ2-1|NA|TRBV19
CASSIGRENEQFF
TGTGCCAGTAGTATAGGGAGGGAGAATGAGCAGTTCTTC
>NA|TRBJ1-1|NA|TRBV18
CASSPAYGAEAFF
TGTGCCAGCTCACCGGCCTATGGGGCTGAAGCTTTCTTT
>NA|TRBJ2-1|NA|TRBV27
CASSLFGISYNEQFF
TGTGCCAGCAGTTTATTTGGCATCTCTTACAATGAGCAGTTCTTC
>NA|TRBJ2-1|NA|TRBV6-5
CASRPAGRYNEQFF
TGTGCCAGCCGGCCCGCTGGGAGGTACAATGAGCAGTTCTTC
>NA|TRBJ1-5|NA|TRBV25-1
CASSEPGGNQPQHF
TGTGCCAGCAGTGAACCGGGCGGCAATCAGCCCCAGCATTTT
>TRBD2|TRBJ2-5|NA|TRBV18
CASSPRSTSGSAETQYF
TGTGCCAGCTCACCACGGAGTACTAGCGGGAGTGCAGAGACCCAGTACTTC
>TRBD2|TRBJ2-1|once|TRBV19
CASMTSGRSFEQFF
TGTGCCAGTATGACTAGCGGGAGATCGTTTGAGCAGTTCTTC
>TRBD1|TRBJ2-7|NA|TRBV27
CASSPHPGQGISYEQYF
TGTGCCAGCAGTCCACACCCGGGACAGGGGATCTCCTACGAGCAGTACTTC
>TRBD2|TRBJ2-7|NA|TRBV7-2
CASSLAGAGREQYF
TGTGCCAGCAGCTTAGCGGGAGCCGGGAGGGAGCAGTACTTC
>TRBD1|TRBJ1-1|NA|TRBV29-1
CSVVGTVMNTEAFF
TGCAGCGTTGTCGGGACAGTCATGAACACTGAAGCTTTCTTT
>TRBD2|TRBJ2-7|NA|TRBV27
CASSGTSYEQYF
TGTGCCAGCAGCGGGACTAGCTACGAGCAGTACTTC
>NA|TRBJ1-2|NA|TRBV14
CASTRSGNNYGYTF
TGTGCCAGCACCCGGAGCGGTAATAACTATGGCTACACCTTC
>NA|TRBJ1-2|NA|TRBV28
CASSSSPGHGNTSNYGYTF
TGTGCCAGCAGTTCCTCCCCCGGACACGGTAACACCTCTAACTATGGCTACACCTTC
>TRBD2|TRBJ2-1|NA|TRBV10-3
CAIKPGTSRNEQFF
TGTGCCATAAAACCTGGGACTAGTCGCAATGAGCAGTTCTTC
>NA|TRBJ2-2|NA|TRBV5-1
CASSLGGHLLNTGELFF
TGCGCCAGCAGCTTGGGAGGGCACCTTCTAAACACCGGGGAGCTGTTTTTT
>TRBD2|TRBJ2-1|NA|TRBV10-3
CAISESRTSNMVDEQFF
TGTGCCATCAGTGAGTCCCGGACTAGCAACATGGTGGATGAGCAGTTCTTC
>NA|TRBJ1-3|few|TRBV18
CASSPPPGNSGNTIYF
TGTGCCAGCTCACCCCCCCCAGGAAACTCTGGAAACACCATATATTTT
>NA|TRBJ2-7|NA|TRBV6-5
CASSYSAGTYEQYF
TGTGCCAGCAGTTACTCTGCAGGAACCTACGAGCAGTACTTC
>TRBD2|TRBJ2-1|NA|TRBV5-1
CASSLDPSGSLNSYNEQFF
TGCGCCAGCAGCTTGGATCCTAGCGGGAGCCTCAACTCCTACAATGAGCAGTTCTTC
>NA|TRBJ1-1|NA|TRBV6-2/TRBV6-3
CASSYSRGGRNTEAFF
TGTGCCAGCAGTTACTCGAGAGGGGGACGGAACACTGAAGCTTTCTTT